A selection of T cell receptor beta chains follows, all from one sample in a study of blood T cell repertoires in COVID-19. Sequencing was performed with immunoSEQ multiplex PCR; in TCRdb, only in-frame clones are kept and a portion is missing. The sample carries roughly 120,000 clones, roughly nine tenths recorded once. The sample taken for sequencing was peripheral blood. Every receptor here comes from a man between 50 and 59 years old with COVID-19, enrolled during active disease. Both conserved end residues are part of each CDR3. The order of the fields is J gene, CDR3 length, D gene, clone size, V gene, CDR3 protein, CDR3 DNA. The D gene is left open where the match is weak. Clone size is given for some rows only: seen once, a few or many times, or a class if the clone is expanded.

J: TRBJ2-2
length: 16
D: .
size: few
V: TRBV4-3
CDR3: CASSQLGGKNTGELFF
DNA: TGCGCCAGCAGCCAGCTCGGGGGAAAAAACACCGGGGAGCTGTTTTTT

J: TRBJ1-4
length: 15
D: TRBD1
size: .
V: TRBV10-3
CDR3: CAISESRGRGEKLFF
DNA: TGTGCCATCAGTGAGAGCAGGGGGCGCGGGGAAAAACTGTTTTTT

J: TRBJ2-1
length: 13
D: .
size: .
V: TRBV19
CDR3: CASSKGERTNRFF
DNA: TGTGCCAGTAGTAAAGGGGAAAGGACGAATCGGTTCTTC

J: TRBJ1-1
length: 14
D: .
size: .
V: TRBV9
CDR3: CASSTGQLNTEAFF
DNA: TGTGCCAGCAGCACCGGACAGCTGAACACTGAAGCTTTCTTT

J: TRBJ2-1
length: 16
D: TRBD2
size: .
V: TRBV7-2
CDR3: CASSPTSVKTYNEQFF
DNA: TGTGCCAGCAGCCCGACTAGCGTTAAAACCTACAATGAGCAGTTCTTC

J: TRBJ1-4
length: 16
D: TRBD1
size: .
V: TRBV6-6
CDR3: CASSYYRTGANEKLFF
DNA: TGTGCCAGCAGTTACTATAGGACAGGCGCTAATGAAAAACTGTTTTTT

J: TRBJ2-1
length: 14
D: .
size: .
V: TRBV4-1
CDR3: CASSSETGGDEQFF
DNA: TGCGCCAGCAGCAGTGAGACAGGAGGCGATGAGCAGTTCTTC

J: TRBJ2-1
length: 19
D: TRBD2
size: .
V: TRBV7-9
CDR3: CASSGPGQRLAGSRGKQFF
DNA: TGTGCCAGCAGCGGCCCGGGACAACGACTAGCGGGCAGTCGGGGGAAGCAGTTCTTC

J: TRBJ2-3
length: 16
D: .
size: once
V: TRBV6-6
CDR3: CASSGPGTSYTDTQYF
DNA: TGTGCCAGCAGCGGCCCAGGTACCTCGTACACAGATACGCAGTATTTT

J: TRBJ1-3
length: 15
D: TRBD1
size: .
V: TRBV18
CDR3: CASSVQGSSGNTIYF
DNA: TGTGCCAGCTCAGTACAGGGGAGCTCTGGAAACACCATATATTTT

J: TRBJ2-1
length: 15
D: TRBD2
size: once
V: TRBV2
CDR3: CASSESGRSYNEQFF
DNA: TGTGCCAGCAGTGAGAGCGGGAGGTCCTACAATGAGCAGTTCTTC